The 24 T cell receptor beta chains below all came from one sample that was sequenced in a study of blood T cell repertoires in COVID-19. The assay was immunoSEQ multiplex PCR, and TCRdb's table has in-frame clones only and misses some. The table shows some 450,000 clones, with 88% occurring only once. Sample: peripheral blood. These receptors were taken from a woman between 50 and 59 years old with COVID-19, enrolled during active disease.

The chain carries TRBV30 and TRBJ1-2, with D perhaps matching TRBD1 (6 bases). The CDR3 is made up of 15 amino acids. V was clipped by 4 bases and J by 0 bases, with 15 bases between them. Looked up from germline, CDR1 is GTSNPN and CDR2 is SVGIG (reference sequence). The chain's CDR3 is CAWKAGASTNYGYTF. The DNA of the CDR3 is TGTGCCTGGAAGGCAGGGGCCTCAACTAACTATGGCTACACCTTC. The complete variable domain, with remaining parts taken from reference TRBV30 and TRBJ1-2, reads SQTIHQWPATLVQPVGSPLSLECTVEGTSNPNLYWYRQAAGRGLQLLFYSVGIGQISSEVPQNLSASRPQDRQFILSSKKLLLSDSGFYLCAWKAGASTNYGYTFGSGTRLTVV.

This clone occurred once. In the same sample, other DNA sequences code for this CDR3. The J gene is TRBJ1-4, the V gene TRBV11-2; maybe TRBD1 (6 bases). V was trimmed by 0 bases and J by 7 bases, leaving 9 bases between them. This CDR3 contains 14 residues. Germline V gene data show CDR1 as SGHAT and CDR2 as FQNNGV. The CDR3, as DNA: TGTGCCAGCAGCTTAGACAGGGGAAGTGAAAAACTGTTTTTT. Protein product: CASSLDRGSEKLFF.

The chain recombines TRBV2 with TRBJ1-3; D might be TRBD1 (5 bases). V was trimmed by 2 bases and J by 0 bases, leaving 8 bases between them. The germline gives CDR1 SNHLY, CDR2 FYNNEI. The CDR3 spans 15 residues. The CDR3 DNA is TGTGCCAGCAGTGAATCGGGGGGCTCTGGAAACACCATATATTTT. It codes for CASSESGGSGNTIYF.

This chain links TRBV30 with TRBJ1-3, with TRBD1 identical over 7 bases. V was pared by 6 bases and J by 3 bases, with 8 bases of the junction left unmatched. Germline V gives CDR1 GTSNPN, CDR2 SVGIG (reference sequence). The CDR3 is made up of 14 amino acids. CDR3 sequence: CACFPGTVGNTIYF. CDR3 sequence (DNA): TGTGCCTGCTTCCCCGGGACAGTTGGAAACACCATATATTTT.

This chain uses TRBV5-1 with TRBJ2-3; D is ambiguous. V gave up 0 bases and J gave up 0 bases, with 8 bases separating them. CDR3 length: 15 amino acids. CDR1 is SGHRS and CDR2 is YFSETQ in the germline V gene. CDR3 nucleotides: TGCGCCAGCAGCTTGGACACCCCTAGCACAGATACGCAGTATTTT. Protein sequence: CASSLDTPSTDTQYF.

The chain uses TRBV2 and TRBJ2-2, with TRBD2 identical over 8 bases. V trimming: 7 bases; J trimming: 4 bases; junction bases outside the gene matches: 8. Germline V CDR1 and CDR2: SNHLY, FYNNEI. This CDR3 contains 15 residues. CDR3 protein: CASTEGAGGTGELFF. CDR3 bases: TGTGCCAGCACCGAAGGGGCGGGGGGCACCGGGGAGCTGTTTTTT.

On this clone itself: Other nucleotide sequences from this sample produce the same CDR3. CDR3 in DNA: TGTGCCAGCAGTTTAGACAGCTACACTGAAGCTTTCTTT. The encoded protein is CASSLDSYTEAFF. The chain is built from TRBV6-5 and TRBJ1-1; TRBD1 is a possible D gene (5 bases). V was cut by 4 bases and J by 3 bases, with 9 bases left in between. Germline values: CDR1 MNHEY, CDR2 SVGAGI. This CDR3 has 13 amino acids.

This clone has a single count. The chain is built from TRBV10-2 and TRBJ2-3, with 8 positions matching TRBD1. CDR1 WSHSY and CDR2 SAAADI come from the germline V gene. V shed 3 bases, J shed 3 bases, and the junction held 2 bases outside the gene matches. CDR3 length: 14 residues. As DNA, the CDR3 is TGCGCCAGCAGTGATTACAGGGGGACAGATACGCAGTATTTT. This gives the protein CASSDYRGTDTQYF.

The J gene is TRBJ2-7, the V gene TRBV24-1, with D tentatively TRBD1 (6 bases). CDR1 is KGHDR and CDR2 is SFDVKD in the germline V gene. Trimming stripped 4 bases from V and 3 bases from J, with 6 bases between. The CDR3 is made up of 12 amino acids. CDR3 sequence: CATSEGGYEQYF. CDR3 coding DNA: TGTGCCACCAGTGAAGGGGGCTACGAGCAGTACTTC.

J is TRBJ1-4 and V is TRBV12-5, with 7 bases matching TRBD1. The CDR3 consists of 14 residues. CDR1 and CDR2 from the germline V gene are LGHNT and FRNRAP. V was clipped by 6 bases and J by 7 bases; unmatched bases: 8. CDR3: CASGPTGPGEKLFF. CDR3 coding DNA: TGTGCTAGTGGACCGACAGGGCCCGGTGAAAAACTGTTTTTT.

This clone was detected only once. This chain joins TRBV5-4 and TRBJ1-2, with 7 positions matching TRBD1. The V gene's germline CDR1 is SGHNT and CDR2 YYREEE (reference sequence). V was pared by 3 bases and J by 2 bases, with 10 bases of the junction left unmatched. This CDR3 has 16 residues. CDR3 sequence (DNA): TGTGCCAGCAGCTCGGGGACAGAAATAAACAACTATGGCTACACCTTC. Protein sequence: CASSSGTEINNYGYTF.

This clone is a singleton in its sample. This chain uses TRBV2 with TRBJ1-5; 10 positions agree with TRBD1. From germline, CDR1 is SNHLY and CDR2 FYNNEI. The V segment lost 4 bases and the J segment 6 bases; nucleotides outside the gene matches: 3. The CDR3 is 14 amino acids. The CDR3 is CASSGTGGSQPQHF. The CDR3 DNA is TGTGCCAGCAGTGGGACAGGGGGTAGTCAGCCCCAGCATTTT.

The rearrangement joins TRBV19 to TRBJ1-2; 7 nucleotides match TRBD1. Looked up from germline, CDR1 is LNHDA and CDR2 is SQIVND (reference sequence). With 5 bases clipped from V and 4 bases from J, the junction kept 7 bases outside the gene matches. This CDR3 is built from 14 residues. This chain's CDR3 is CASSPETGSYGYTF. The CDR3 DNA reads as TGTGCCAGTAGTCCGGAGACAGGGTCCTATGGCTACACCTTC.

The chain has TRBV6-5 and TRBJ1-3; D may be TRBD1 (5 bases). The germline V gene has CDR1 MNHEY and CDR2 SVGAGI. CDR3 length: 15 residues. V lost 6 bases and J 0 bases, leaving 12 bases between the germline ends. This CDR3 is CASRTGGSSGNTIYF. For the CDR3, the DNA is TGTGCCAGCAGAACGGGGGGAAGCTCTGGAAACACCATATATTTT.

V is TRBV10-3 and J is TRBJ2-7, with TRBD2 as a possible D gene (5 bases). This CDR3 comprises 14 residues. V was trimmed by 3 bases and J by 5 bases, leaving 14 bases between them. CDR1 is ENHRY and CDR2 is SYGVKD in the germline V gene. The CDR3, as DNA: TGTGCCATCAGTGAAATGGGAGCCCCTGACGAGCAGTACTTC. This sequence encodes CAISEMGAPDEQYF.

This chain uses TRBV9 with TRBJ1-3, with TRBD1 as a possible D gene (6 bases). The V end lost 4 bases, the J end lost 2 bases, and 22 bases lay between the germline ends. Germline CDR1 is SGDLS and CDR2 is YYNGEE. The CDR3 is 18 amino acids. The CDR3 sequence is CASSPRTVYTSPGNTIYF. The CDR3 DNA sequence: TGTGCCAGCAGCCCCCGGACAGTATACACGAGCCCTGGAAACACCATATATTTT.

The genes are TRBV5-4 and TRBJ1-5; perhaps TRBD1 as D (6 bases). From germline, CDR1 is SGHNT and CDR2 YYREEE (reference sequence). This CDR3 comprises 15 residues. V was cut by 6 bases and J by 5 bases, with 18 bases left in between. Here the CDR3 DNA reads TGTGCCAGCATGGGGGGGCAGGTGAGCTATCAGCCCCAGCATTTT. Protein product: CASMGGQVSYQPQHF. The full variable domain, with the rest looked up from reference TRBV5-4 and TRBJ1-5, is ETGVTQSPTHLIKTRGQQVTLRCSSQSGHNTVSWYQQALGQGPQFIFQYYREEENGRGNFPPRFSGLQFPNYSSELNVNALELDDSALYLCASMGGQVSYQPQHFGDGTRLSIL.

The rearrangement links TRBV9 to TRBJ2-7; 8 positions agree with TRBD1. CDR1 is SGDLS and CDR2 is YYNGEE in the germline V gene. CDR3 length equals 17 residues. Germline trimming cut 0 bases from V and 1 base from J; bases unmatched to any gene: 9. The CDR3 DNA follows: TGTGCCAGCAGCGTAGATCCTCCCGGACAGGGTTCCTACGAGCAGTACTTC. The encoded protein is CASSVDPPGQGSYEQYF. Using reference TRBV9 and TRBJ2-7 for the parts outside the CDR3, the full variable domain is DSGVTQTPKHLITATGQRVTLRCSPRSGDLSVYWYQQSLDQGLQFLIQYYNGEERAKGNILERFSAQQFPDLHSELNLSSLELGDSALYFCASSVDPPGQGSYEQYFGPGTRLTVT.

V is TRBV11-2 and J is TRBJ1-2, with D hard to call. The V end was cut by 0 bases, the J end by 7 bases, with 12 bases between. The CDR3 loop spans 14 amino acids. Germline assignment: CDR1 SGHAT and CDR2 FQNNGV. The CDR3 DNA follows: TGTGCCAGCAGCTTAGATCCTTCCGTATCTGGCTACACCTTC. Its translation is CASSLDPSVSGYTF.

The J gene is TRBJ1-4, the V gene TRBV12-3 or TRBV12-4, with D tentatively TRBD1 (5 bases). The V and J ends lost 6 bases and 8 bases respectively, with 13 bases between them. The CDR3 extends over 13 amino acids. The CDR3: CASSPPGGEKLFF. The CDR3 coding sequence is TGTGCCAGCAGCCCTCCGGGGGGAGAAAAACTGTTTTTT.

The J gene is TRBJ1-2, the V gene TRBV10-3; 10 nucleotides align to TRBD1. V shed 4 bases and J 8 bases; nucleotides not matched to a gene: 13. Per the germline V gene, CDR1 is ENHRY and CDR2 is SYGVKD. The CDR3 extends over 16 amino acids. The CDR3 protein is CAISAGTGETLGGYTF. CDR3 nucleotides: TGTGCCATCAGTGCCGGGACAGGGGAGACTTTAGGCGGCTACACCTTC.

The chain uses TRBV27 and TRBJ1-2, with 7 bases fitting TRBD1. CDR1 MNHEY and CDR2 SMNVEV come from the germline V gene (reference sequence). CDR3 length: 15 amino acids. V was pared by 5 bases and J by 4 bases, with 10 bases of the junction left unmatched. The CDR3 is CASSPRGGTAYGYTF. The CDR3 DNA reads as TGTGCCAGCAGTCCCAGGGGCGGGACAGCCTATGGCTACACCTTC.

The rearrangement joins TRBV9 to TRBJ2-3, with a weak D call TRBD2 (6 bases). V dropped 1 base and J dropped 4 bases, with 7 bases sitting between them. This CDR3 has 13 amino acids. Germline-derived CDR1 and CDR2 are SGDLS and YYNGEE. As DNA, the CDR3 is TGTGCCAGCAGCGTACCGGGAGCAGATACGCAGTATTTT. Translating gives CASSVPGADTQYF. The whole variable domain, filled in from reference TRBV9 and TRBJ2-3, reads DSGVTQTPKHLITATGQRVTLRCSPRSGDLSVYWYQQSLDQGLQFLIQYYNGEERAKGNILERFSAQQFPDLHSELNLSSLELGDSALYFCASSVPGADTQYFGPGTRLTVL.

The rearrangement links TRBV10-3 to TRBJ2-2, with 9 bases that match TRBD2. Germline assignment: CDR1 ENHRY and CDR2 SYGVKD. V trimming: 2 bases; J trimming: 6 bases; junction bases outside the gene matches: 7. The CDR3 length is 16 residues. In DNA form, the CDR3 reads TGTGCCATCAGTGAGACGCGGGGGGGCTCCTCCGGGGAGCTGTTTTTT. Translation: CAISETRGGSSGELFF.